This T cell receptor beta chain was captured in a study of T cells in Graves' hyperthyroidism and ophthalmopathy. Findings of the study overall: Blood held most thyroid clonotypes expanded above 0.001 frequency.

This clonotype was observed at least ten times. Its target is unknown. The ends lost 6 bases at V and 11 bases at J; junction bases unmatched: 8. CDR3 length: 13 residues. The V gene's germline CDR1 is LNHDA and CDR2 SQIVND (reference sequence). Amplification of TCR beta CDR3 regions was performed using RNA transcripts as template. RT-PCR in the first round (using the HTBI primer set) targeted the TCR CDR3. In TCRdb, the multiplex PCR reads were re-called with MiXCR into one record per CDR3 protein. The data hold about 500,000 distinct CDR3 sequences, with around an eighth observed a single time. The PBMCs studied were ones that came from roughly 9.4 ml fresh peripheral blood.

Sequenced: blood. This chain links TRBV19 with TRBJ1-1; 11 positions match TRBD1. The clonotype comes from a woman younger than 30 with Graves' hyperthyroidism. The CDR3 spells CASRGQGASWAFF. CDR3 DNA sequence: TGTGCCAGTAGAGGACAGGGGGCAAGTTGGGCTTTCTTT.